The next 25 T cell receptor beta chains were all read from a single sample in a study of blood T cell repertoires in COVID-19. TCRdb keeps only in-frame clones here, not all; method: immunoSEQ multiplex PCR. The sample lists some 420,000 clones; 75% to 90% were seen once. Material: PBMCs or T cells enriched from blood (not recorded which). The receptors derive from a man aged 30-40 years who had recovered from COVID-19.

This sequence joins TRBV5-4 and TRBJ2-1; 10 bases line up with TRBD2. The V and J ends lost 4 bases and 0 bases, in that order; junction bases with no gene match: 13. CDR1 and CDR2 from the germline V gene are SGHNT and YYREEE (reference sequence). This CDR3 contains 19 residues. The CDR3 here is CASSGYGVAGGNSYNEQFF. CDR3 nucleotides: TGTGCCAGCAGCGGGTATGGCGTAGCGGGAGGTAACTCCTACAATGAGCAGTTCTTC.

The rearrangement links TRBV9 to TRBJ2-3; D gene unclear. This CDR3 region has 16 residues. V lost 0 bases to trimming and J lost 2 bases, with 13 bases between them. Germline values: CDR1 SGDLS, CDR2 YYNGEE. The CDR3 spells CASSVGLAAHTDTQYF. The CDR3 DNA sequence: TGTGCCAGCAGCGTAGGGCTCGCCGCCCACACAGATACGCAGTATTTT.

V and J are TRBV27 and TRBJ1-1; tentatively, D is TRBD1 (6 bases). V lost 6 bases and J lost 6, with 17 bases in between. The CDR3 totals 14 residues. In germline, CDR1 is MNHEY, CDR2 SMNVEV (reference sequence). Here the CDR3 reads CASREQGGGAEAFF. The CDR3 coding sequence is TGTGCCAGCAGGGAGCAGGGAGGGGGGGCTGAAGCTTTCTTT.

The gene calls are TRBV3-1 (or the pseudogene TRBV3-2) and TRBJ2-3; the D is unclear. The CDR3 length is 13 residues. In germline, CDR1 is LGHDT, CDR2 YNNKEL (reference sequence). Trimming removed 3 bases from V and 1 base from J, with 5 bases in between. The CDR3 DNA is TGTGCCAGCAGCCATTCGGGCACAGATACGCAGTATTTT. Protein product: CASSHSGTDTQYF.

The chain combines TRBV11-2 with TRBJ2-3, with D possibly TRBD1 on 5 matching bases. The germline gives CDR1 SGHAT, CDR2 FQNNGV. Trimming stripped 5 bases from V and 1 base from J, with 13 bases between. CDR3 length: 15 amino acids. CDR3 in DNA: TGTGCCAGCAGCGACGAGCCCAGGGGCACAGATACGCAGTATTTT. Its translation: CASSDEPRGTDTQYF. The whole variable domain, remainder taken from reference TRBV11-2 and TRBJ2-3, is EAGVAQSPRYKIIEKRQSVAFWCNPISGHATLYWYQQILGQGPKLLIQFQNNGVVDDSQLPKDRFSAERLKGVDSTLKIQPAKLEDSAVYLCASSDEPRGTDTQYFGPGTRLTVL.

Concerning this clone: This CDR3 is also generated by other DNA sequences in the sample. This chain joins TRBV7-9 and TRBJ2-7, with D possibly matching TRBD2 (6 bases). Germline assignment: CDR1 SEHNR and CDR2 FQNEAQ (reference sequence). V was trimmed by 5 bases and J by 3 bases, leaving 20 bases between them. The CDR3 has 16 amino acids. The CDR3 region is CASSGGGATGDYEQYF. The DNA of the CDR3 is TGTGCCAGCAGCGGGGGTGGAGCGACGGGGGACTACGAGCAGTACTTC.

J is TRBJ2-2 and V is TRBV12-3 or TRBV12-4; the D gene is possibly TRBD1 (6 bases). Deletions cut 6 bases from V and 6 bases from J, with 11 bases between. This CDR3 has 13 amino acids. The DNA for the CDR3 is TGTGCCAGCAGGTTCAGGACAGCCGGGGAGCTGTTTTTT. As protein: CASRFRTAGELFF.

The chain combines TRBV5-6 with TRBJ2-2, with D tentatively TRBD1 (6 bases). Deletions cut 0 bases from V and 4 bases from J, with 13 bases between. The CDR3 has 16 residues. The germline V gene encodes CDR1 SGHDT and CDR2 YYEEEE. In nucleotides, the CDR3 is TGTGCCAGCAGCTTGGAGGACAGATACCTCACCGGGGAGCTGTTTTTT. Translation gives CASSLEDRYLTGELFF.

This clone was counted once. The sample has other DNA sequences that encode this CDR3 too. The chain uses TRBV27 and TRBJ2-1; D possibly corresponds to TRBD1 (6 bases). The germline CDR1 and CDR2 sequences are MNHEY and SMNVEV (reference sequence). The CDR3 extends over 16 amino acids. Trimming pared 6 bases from V and 0 bases from J, leaving 15 bases between. CDR3 in DNA: TGTGCCAGCAGCCCTAGTAGGGGGAGCTCCTACAATGAGCAGTTCTTC. As protein: CASSPSRGSSYNEQFF.

The chain links TRBV12-5 to TRBJ1-1; D remains ambiguous. CDR1 is LGHNT, CDR2 FRNRAP, per germline. V was shortened by 2 bases and J by 7 bases, with 23 bases between the two germline ends. The CDR3 extends over 17 amino acids. The DNA of the CDR3 is TGTGCTAGTGGTTTGCTCGCCGGCAAGGGAGGGCGAATTGAAGCTTTCTTT. Amino acids: CASGLLAGKGGRIEAFF. The whole variable domain, remainder taken from reference TRBV12-5 and TRBJ1-1, is DARVTQTPRHKVTEMGQEVTMRCQPILGHNTVFWYRQTMMQGLELLAYFRNRAPLDDSGMPKDRFSAEMPDATLATLKIQPSEPRDSAVYFCASGLLAGKGGRIEAFFGQGTRLTVV.

This sequence joins TRBV6-2 or TRBV6-3 and TRBJ2-7; 13 nucleotides line up with TRBD2. Germline V lookup: CDR1 MNHEY, CDR2 SVGEGT. The CDR3 loop spans 19 amino acids. The V segment lost 6 bases and the J segment 0 bases; nucleotides outside the gene matches: 14. This CDR3 is CASSPPLGTSGVSSYEQYF. The DNA of the CDR3 is TGTGCCAGCAGCCCTCCTTTGGGGACTAGCGGGGTCAGCTCCTACGAGCAGTACTTC.

The chain couples TRBV27 to TRBJ2-1; 7 nucleotides agree with TRBD2. CDR1 and CDR2 from the germline V gene are MNHEY and SMNVEV (reference sequence). The CDR3 contains 17 residues. Trimming took 2 bases from V and 1 from J; bases not matched to a gene: 8. The CDR3 spells CASSLGLIGGSYNEQFF. The DNA of the CDR3 is TGTGCCAGCAGTTTAGGTCTTATCGGGGGGTCCTACAATGAGCAGTTCTTC.

In its sample, this clone was seen once. The chain couples TRBV7-8 to TRBJ2-7; TRBD2 aligns across 10 bases. The junction had 7 bases not matched to a gene; V was cut back by 2 bases and J by 6 bases. The germline V gene encodes CDR1 SGHVS and CDR2 FQNEAQ. The CDR3 extends over 15 amino acids. DNA of the CDR3: TGTGCCAGCAGCTTAAGCAGCGGGAGGGGAGGCGAGCAGTACTTC. Residues: CASSLSSGRGGEQYF.

The chain uses TRBV3-1 (or the pseudogene TRBV3-2) and TRBJ2-1, with 9 bases matching TRBD2. V lost 1 base to trimming and J lost 9 bases; unmatched junction nucleotides: 7. Germline CDR1 is LGHDT and CDR2 is YNNKEL (reference sequence). The CDR3 is 15 residues long. This CDR3 reads CASSQAAGGPFEQFF. DNA for the CDR3: TGTGCCAGCAGCCAAGCTGCGGGAGGGCCCTTTGAGCAGTTCTTC.

This clone was found once. The same CDR3 also results from other DNA sequences found in this sample. The rearrangement joins TRBV5-1 to TRBJ2-7, with 11 positions matching TRBD1. Germline lookup yields CDR1 SGHRS and CDR2 YFSETQ. The CDR3 covers 14 residues. The trim removed 3 bases at V and 3 bases at J, leaving 2 bases unmatched. CDR3 protein: CASSSGTGGYEQYF. In DNA form, the CDR3 reads TGCGCCAGCAGCTCGGGGACAGGGGGCTACGAGCAGTACTTC.

This clone was detected ten times or more. V gene TRBV5-5 combines with J gene TRBJ2-2; TRBD2 matches at 11 bases. CDR1 SGHKS and CDR2 YYEKEE come from the germline V gene (reference sequence). The junction had 2 bases not matched to a gene; V was cut back by 4 bases and J by 0 bases. CDR3 size: 16 residues. This CDR3 is CASSGGLAANTGELFF. CDR3 nucleotide sequence: TGTGCCAGCAGCGGGGGACTAGCGGCGAACACCGGGGAGCTGTTTTTT.

This rearrangement joins TRBV30 to TRBJ1-5; D not resolved. The CDR3 spans 13 residues. Germline V CDR1 and CDR2: GTSNPN, SVGIG (reference sequence). The germline V and J ends were trimmed by 2 bases and 5 bases, with 10 bases remaining between them. As DNA, the CDR3 is TGTGCCTGGAGTCCAGGCGTAGATCAGCCCCAGCATTTT. Translation: CAWSPGVDQPQHF.

The chain joins TRBV7-9 to TRBJ1-1, with D unresolved. CDR3 length: 13 amino acids. V was shortened by 6 bases and J by 1 base, with 9 bases between the two germline ends. Germline V gives CDR1 SEHNR, CDR2 FQNEAQ (reference sequence). In DNA form, the CDR3 reads TGTGCCAGCAGACTACCCACGAACACTGAAGCTTTCTTT. Amino acids: CASRLPTNTEAFF.

This chain uses TRBV6-4 with TRBJ2-5, with 8 bases that match TRBD1. CDR1 and CDR2 from the germline V gene are MRHNA and SNTAGT. This CDR3 is built from 13 residues. With 6 bases clipped from V and 6 bases from J, the junction kept 6 bases outside the gene matches. The CDR3 sequence: CASSTGQGQTQYF. The DNA of the CDR3 is TGTGCCAGCAGCACTGGACAGGGACAGACCCAGTACTTC.

The rearrangement uses TRBV20-1 and TRBJ1-2; tentative D call: TRBD1 (6 bases). Germline assignment: CDR1 DFQATT and CDR2 SNEGSKA (reference sequence). This CDR3 has 13 residues. V lost 3 bases, J lost 0 bases, and 8 bases lay in between. Written as DNA, the CDR3 is TGCAGTGCTAGTCACAGGGCTAACTATGGCTACACCTTC. It is translated as CSASHRANYGYTF.

This clone was recorded once. The chain carries TRBV18 and TRBJ2-7; tentatively, D is TRBD2 (7 bases). The CDR3 runs to 16 residues. CDR1 is KGHSH and CDR2 is LQKENI in the germline V gene. The V gene lost 0 bases and the J gene lost 3 bases, with 15 bases spanning the gap. The CDR3 DNA reads TGTGCCAGCTCACCACCCTCGGGGGGCGTAAGCTACGAGCAGTACTTC. It is translated as CASSPPSGGVSYEQYF.

This rearrangement joins TRBV10-1 to TRBJ2-1; 13 bases map to TRBD2. CDR3 length equals 17 residues. Unmatched junction bases numbered 5, after V lost 3 bases and J lost 3 bases. Germline V gene data show CDR1 as WNHNN and CDR2 as SYGVQD (reference sequence). In nucleotides, the CDR3 is TGCGCCAGCAGTGATTGGACTAGCGGGAGCGGCTACAATGAGCAGTTCTTC. It yields the protein CASSDWTSGSGYNEQFF.

The V and J genes are TRBV12-3 or TRBV12-4 and TRBJ2-1, with 7 positions matching TRBD2. CDR3 size: 13 residues. J lost 7 bases, V lost 7 bases, and 7 bases had no gene match. Written as DNA, the CDR3 is TGTGCCAGCACTTTGGCGGGAGCAAATGAGCAGTTCTTC. Protein: CASTLAGANEQFF.

The CDR3 reads CASSPNGGLGYGYTF. CDR3 bases: TGTGCCAGCTCACCGAACGGCGGATTAGGCTATGGCTACACCTTC. This chain links TRBV18 with TRBJ1-2; D gene ambiguous. The germline V gene encodes CDR1 KGHSH and CDR2 LQKENI. V dropped 3 bases and J dropped 4 bases, with 15 bases sitting between them. This CDR3 region has 15 residues.

CDR3 protein: CASSQEGAATEAFF. For the CDR3, the DNA is TGTGCCAGCAGCCAAGAGGGGGCGGCCACTGAAGCTTTCTTT. The rearrangement uses TRBV14 and TRBJ1-1; D perhaps matches TRBD1 (6 bases). Trimming shortened V by 0 bases and J by 4 bases, and 9 bases separated the two germline ends. This CDR3 comprises 14 residues. The germline gives CDR1 SGHDN, CDR2 FVKESK.